Sequencing of this T cell receptor beta chain was carried out in a study of T cells after posttransplantation cyclophosphamide. The germline V and J ends were trimmed by 1 base and 9 bases, with 11 bases remaining between them. The germline CDR1 and CDR2 sequences are SGHRS and YFSETQ. The CDR3 extends over 12 amino acids. Using immunoSEQ multiplex PCR, the repertoire was profiled, and TCRdb retains in-frame clones only, with some absent. This sample has 47,000 or so clones, with roughly 93% found just once. This chain joins TRBV5-1 and TRBJ2-7; the D is unclear. Sequencing was carried out using PBMCs. The receptor's source is a woman aged 50 to 60 in good health and a related stem cell transplant donor. The CDR3: CASSLTGLGQYF. The CDR3 coding sequence is TGCGCCAGCAGCTTGACCGGGTTGGGGCAGTACTTC. The whole variable domain, remainder taken from reference TRBV5-1 and TRBJ2-7, is KAGVTQTPRYLIKTRGQQVTLSCSPISGHRSVSWYQQTPGQGLQFLFEYFSETQRNKGNFPGRFSGRQFSNSRSEMNVSTLELGDSALYLCASSLTGLGQYFGPGTRLTVT.